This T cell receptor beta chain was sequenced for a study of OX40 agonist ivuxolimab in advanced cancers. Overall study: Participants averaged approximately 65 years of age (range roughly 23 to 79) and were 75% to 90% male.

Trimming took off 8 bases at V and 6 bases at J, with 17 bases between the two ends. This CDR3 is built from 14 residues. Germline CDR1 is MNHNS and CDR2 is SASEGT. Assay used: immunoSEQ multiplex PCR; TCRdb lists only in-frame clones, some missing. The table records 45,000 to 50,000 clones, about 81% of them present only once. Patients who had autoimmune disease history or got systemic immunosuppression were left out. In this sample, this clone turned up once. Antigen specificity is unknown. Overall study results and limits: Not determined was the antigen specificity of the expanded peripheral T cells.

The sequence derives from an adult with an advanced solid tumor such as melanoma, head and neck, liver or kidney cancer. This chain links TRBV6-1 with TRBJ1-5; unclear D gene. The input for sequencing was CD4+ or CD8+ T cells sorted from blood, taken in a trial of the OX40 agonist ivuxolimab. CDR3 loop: CASRGGDISQPQHF. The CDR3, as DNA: TGTGCCAGCCGGGGTGGGGATATAAGTCAGCCCCAGCATTTT.